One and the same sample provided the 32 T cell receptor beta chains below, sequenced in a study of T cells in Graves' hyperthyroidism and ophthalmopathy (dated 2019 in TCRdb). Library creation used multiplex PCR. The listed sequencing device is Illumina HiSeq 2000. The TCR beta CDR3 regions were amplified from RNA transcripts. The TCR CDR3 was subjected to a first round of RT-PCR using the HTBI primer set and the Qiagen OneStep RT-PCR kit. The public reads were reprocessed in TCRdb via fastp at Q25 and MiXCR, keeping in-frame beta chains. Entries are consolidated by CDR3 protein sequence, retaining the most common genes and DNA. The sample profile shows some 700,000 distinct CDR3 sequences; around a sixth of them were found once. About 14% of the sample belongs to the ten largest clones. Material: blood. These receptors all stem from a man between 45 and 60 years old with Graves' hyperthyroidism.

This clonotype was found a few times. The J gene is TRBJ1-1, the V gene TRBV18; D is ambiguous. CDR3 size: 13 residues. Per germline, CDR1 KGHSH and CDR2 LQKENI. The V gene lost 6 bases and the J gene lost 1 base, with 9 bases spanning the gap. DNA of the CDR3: TGTGCCAGCTCGCCGGAACCGAACACTGAAGCTTTCTTT. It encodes CASSPEPNTEAFF.

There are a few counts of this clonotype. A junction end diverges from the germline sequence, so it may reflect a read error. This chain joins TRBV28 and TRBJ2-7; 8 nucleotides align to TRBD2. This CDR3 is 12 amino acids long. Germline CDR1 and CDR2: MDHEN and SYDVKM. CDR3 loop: CTSPKRGWEQYF. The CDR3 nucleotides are TGTACCAGCCCCAAGCGGGGGTGGGAGCAGTACTTC.

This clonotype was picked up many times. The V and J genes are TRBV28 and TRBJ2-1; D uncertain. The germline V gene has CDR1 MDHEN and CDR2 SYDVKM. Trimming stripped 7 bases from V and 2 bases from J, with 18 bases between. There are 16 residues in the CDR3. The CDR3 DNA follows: TGTGCCAGCAAAAGTTTCCATCGGTACACCTACAATGAGCAGTTCTTC. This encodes CASKSFHRYTYNEQFF.

Here the CDR3 reads CASSQGSGSLYEQYF. The CDR3 DNA is TGCGCCAGCAGCCAAGGGAGCGGGAGTCTCTACGAGCAGTACTTC. The chain carries TRBV4-1 and TRBJ2-7; 8 nucleotides agree with TRBD2. Germline loops: CDR1 MGHRA, CDR2 YSYEKL. The CDR3 contains 15 residues. The V and J ends lost 1 base and 3 bases, in that order; junction bases with no gene match: 5.

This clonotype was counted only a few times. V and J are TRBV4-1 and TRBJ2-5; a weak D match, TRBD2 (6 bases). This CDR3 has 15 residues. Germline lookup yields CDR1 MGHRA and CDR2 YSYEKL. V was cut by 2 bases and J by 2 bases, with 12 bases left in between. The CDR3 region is CASSQQIRGQETQYF. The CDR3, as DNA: TGCGCCAGCAGCCAACAAATACGGGGGCAAGAGACCCAGTACTTC.

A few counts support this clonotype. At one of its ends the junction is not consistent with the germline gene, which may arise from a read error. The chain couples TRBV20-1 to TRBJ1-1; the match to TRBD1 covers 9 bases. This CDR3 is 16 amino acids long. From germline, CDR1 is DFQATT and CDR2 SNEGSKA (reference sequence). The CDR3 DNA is TGCAGTGCTAGAGATTTCTCCGGACAGGGGAACACTGAAGCTTCCTTT. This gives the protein CSARDFSGQGNTEASF.

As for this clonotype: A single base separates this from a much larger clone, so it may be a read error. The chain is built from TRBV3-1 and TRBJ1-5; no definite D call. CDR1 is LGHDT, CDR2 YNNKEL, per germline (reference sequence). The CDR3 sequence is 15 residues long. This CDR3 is CASSQDRRNNRPQHF. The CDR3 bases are TGTGCCAGCAGCCAAGATAGGCGAAACAATCGGCCCCAGCATTTT. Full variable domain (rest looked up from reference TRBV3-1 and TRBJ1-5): DTAVSQTPKYLVTQMGNDKSIKCEQNLGHDTMYWYKQDSKKFLKIMFSYNNKELIINETVPNRFSPKSPDKAHLNLHINSLELGDSAVYFCASSQDRRNNRPQHFGDGTRLSIL.

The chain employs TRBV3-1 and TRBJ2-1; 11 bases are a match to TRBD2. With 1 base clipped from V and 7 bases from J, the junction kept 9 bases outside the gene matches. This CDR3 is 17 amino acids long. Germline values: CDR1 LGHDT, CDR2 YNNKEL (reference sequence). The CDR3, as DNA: TGTGCCAGCAGCCAAGGGACCCTAGCGGGAGGAAGAAATGAGCAGTTCTTC. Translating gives CASSQGTLAGGRNEQFF.

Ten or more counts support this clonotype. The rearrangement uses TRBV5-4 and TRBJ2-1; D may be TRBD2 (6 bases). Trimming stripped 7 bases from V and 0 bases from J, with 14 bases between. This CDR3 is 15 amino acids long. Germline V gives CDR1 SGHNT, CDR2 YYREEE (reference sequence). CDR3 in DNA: TGTGCCAGCTCCGGGACTCCGAACTCCTACAATGAGCAGTTCTTC. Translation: CASSGTPNSYNEQFF.

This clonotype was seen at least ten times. CDR3 bases: TGTGCCAGCAGTTCCGGGACTAGCGGGAGAGGAGCCTACGAGCAGTACTTC. It specifies CASSSGTSGRGAYEQYF. The chain has TRBV28 and TRBJ2-7; 14 bases agree with TRBD2. The CDR3 is 17 residues long. The V gene's germline CDR1 is MDHEN and CDR2 SYDVKM. V shed 4 bases, J shed 2 bases, and the junction held 7 bases outside the gene matches.

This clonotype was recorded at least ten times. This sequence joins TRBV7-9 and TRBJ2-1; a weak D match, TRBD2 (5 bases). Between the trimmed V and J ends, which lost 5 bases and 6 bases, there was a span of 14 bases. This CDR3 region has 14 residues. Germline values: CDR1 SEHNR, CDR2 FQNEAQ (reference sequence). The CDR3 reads CASSAGVFINEQFF. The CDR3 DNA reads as TGTGCCAGCAGCGCGGGTGTCTTCATCAATGAGCAGTTCTTC.

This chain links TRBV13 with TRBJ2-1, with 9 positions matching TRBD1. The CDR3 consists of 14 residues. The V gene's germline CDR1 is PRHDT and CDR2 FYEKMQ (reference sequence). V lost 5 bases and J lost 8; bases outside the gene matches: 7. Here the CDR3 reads CASSLGQGSYEQFF. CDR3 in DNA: TGTGCCAGCAGCCTCGGACAGGGGTCGTATGAGCAGTTCTTC.

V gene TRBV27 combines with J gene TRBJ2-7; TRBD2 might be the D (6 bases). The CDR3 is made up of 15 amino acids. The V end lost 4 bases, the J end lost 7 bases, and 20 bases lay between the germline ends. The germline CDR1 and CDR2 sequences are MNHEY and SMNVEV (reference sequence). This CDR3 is CASSSGGKGAWEQYF. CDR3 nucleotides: TGTGCCAGCAGTTCCGGGGGAAAAGGTGCGTGGGAGCAGTACTTC.

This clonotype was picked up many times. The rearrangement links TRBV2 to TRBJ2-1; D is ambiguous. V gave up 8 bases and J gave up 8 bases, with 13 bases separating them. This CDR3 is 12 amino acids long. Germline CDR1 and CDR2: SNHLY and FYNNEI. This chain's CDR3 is CASRRSTDEQFF. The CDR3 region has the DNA TGTGCCAGCCGAAGGAGTACCGATGAGCAGTTCTTC.

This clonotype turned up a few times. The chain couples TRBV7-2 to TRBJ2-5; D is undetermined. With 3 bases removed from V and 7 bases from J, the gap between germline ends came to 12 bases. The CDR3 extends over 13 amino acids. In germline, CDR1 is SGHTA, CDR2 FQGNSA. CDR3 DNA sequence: TGTGCCAGCAGCTTCGCGACATATGGGACCCAGTACTTC. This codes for CASSFATYGTQYF.

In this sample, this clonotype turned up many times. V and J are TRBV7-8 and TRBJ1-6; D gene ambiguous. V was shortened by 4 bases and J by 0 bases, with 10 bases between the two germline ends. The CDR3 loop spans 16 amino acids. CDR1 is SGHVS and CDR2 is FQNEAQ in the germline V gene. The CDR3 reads CASSSRRSSYNSPLHF. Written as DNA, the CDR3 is TGTGCCAGCAGCTCCAGACGGAGCTCCTATAATTCACCCCTCCACTTT.

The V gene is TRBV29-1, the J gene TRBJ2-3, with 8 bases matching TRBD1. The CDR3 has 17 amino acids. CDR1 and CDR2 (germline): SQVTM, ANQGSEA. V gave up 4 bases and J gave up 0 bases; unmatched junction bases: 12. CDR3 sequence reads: CSVGDPEGQESTDTQYF. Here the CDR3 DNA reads TGCAGCGTTGGAGACCCAGAGGGACAGGAGAGCACAGATACGCAGTATTTT.

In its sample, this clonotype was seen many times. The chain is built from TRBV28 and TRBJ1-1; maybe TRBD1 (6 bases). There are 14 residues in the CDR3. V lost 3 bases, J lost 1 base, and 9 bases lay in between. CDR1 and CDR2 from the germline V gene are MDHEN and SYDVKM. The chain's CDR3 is CASSLDRWNTEAFF. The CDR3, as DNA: TGTGCCAGCAGTTTGGACAGATGGAACACTGAAGCTTTCTTT.

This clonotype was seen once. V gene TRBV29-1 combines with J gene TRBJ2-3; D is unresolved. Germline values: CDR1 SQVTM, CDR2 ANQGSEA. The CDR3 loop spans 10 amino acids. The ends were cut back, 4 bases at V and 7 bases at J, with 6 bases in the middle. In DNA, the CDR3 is TGCAGCGTTGTATTAAATACGCAGTATTTT. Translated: CSVVLNTQYF.

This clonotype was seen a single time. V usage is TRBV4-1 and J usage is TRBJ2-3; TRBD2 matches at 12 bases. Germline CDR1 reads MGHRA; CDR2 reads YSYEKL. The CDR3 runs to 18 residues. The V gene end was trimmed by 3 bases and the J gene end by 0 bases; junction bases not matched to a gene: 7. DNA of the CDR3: TGCGCCAGCAGCCACACTAGCGGGAGGACACCAAGCACAGATACGCAGTATTTT. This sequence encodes CASSHTSGRTPSTDTQYF.

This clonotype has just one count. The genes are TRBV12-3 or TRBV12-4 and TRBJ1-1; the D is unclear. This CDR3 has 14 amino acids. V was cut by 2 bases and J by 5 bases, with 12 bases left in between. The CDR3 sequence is CASSLSRIMTEAFF. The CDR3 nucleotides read TGTGCCAGCAGTTTATCCAGGATCATGACTGAAGCTTTCTTT.

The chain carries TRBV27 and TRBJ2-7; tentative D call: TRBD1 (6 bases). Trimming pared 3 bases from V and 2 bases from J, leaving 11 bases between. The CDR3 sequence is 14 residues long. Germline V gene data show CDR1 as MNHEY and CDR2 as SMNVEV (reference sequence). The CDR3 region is CASSFSTGPYEQYF. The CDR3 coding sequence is TGTGCCAGCAGTTTTTCGACAGGTCCCTACGAGCAGTACTTC.

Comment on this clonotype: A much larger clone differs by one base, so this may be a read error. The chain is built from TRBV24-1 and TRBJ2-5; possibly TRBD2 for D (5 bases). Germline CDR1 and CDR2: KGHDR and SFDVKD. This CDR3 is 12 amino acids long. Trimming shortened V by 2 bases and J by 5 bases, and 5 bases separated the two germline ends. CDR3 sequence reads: CATSDWEETQYF. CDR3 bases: TGTGCCACCAGTGATTGGGAGGAGACCCAGTACTTC.

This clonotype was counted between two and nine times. Here the CDR3 DNA reads TGTGCCAGCAGCGTAGGCGGGAGGGCCGCAGATACGCAGTATTTT. Translating it yields CASSVGGRAADTQYF. V and J are TRBV9 and TRBJ2-3, with 9 bases that match TRBD2. J was trimmed by 4 bases and V by 0 bases; bases with no gene match: 3. This CDR3 is built from 15 residues. Germline CDR1 and CDR2: SGDLS and YYNGEE.

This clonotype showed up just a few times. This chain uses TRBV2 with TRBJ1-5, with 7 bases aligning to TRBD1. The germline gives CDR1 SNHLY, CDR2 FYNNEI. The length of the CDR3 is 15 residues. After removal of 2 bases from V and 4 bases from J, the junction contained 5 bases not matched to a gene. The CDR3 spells CASSEFSGGNQPQHF. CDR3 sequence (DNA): TGTGCCAGCAGTGAATTTTCAGGGGGTAATCAGCCCCAGCATTTT.

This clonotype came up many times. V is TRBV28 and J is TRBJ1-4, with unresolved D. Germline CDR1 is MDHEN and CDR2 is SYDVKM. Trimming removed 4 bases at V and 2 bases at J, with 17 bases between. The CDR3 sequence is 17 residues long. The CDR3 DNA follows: TGTGCCAGCAGTTCGCCGGGTTCGTCTCACACTAATGAAAAACTGTTTTTT. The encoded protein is CASSSPGSSHTNEKLFF.

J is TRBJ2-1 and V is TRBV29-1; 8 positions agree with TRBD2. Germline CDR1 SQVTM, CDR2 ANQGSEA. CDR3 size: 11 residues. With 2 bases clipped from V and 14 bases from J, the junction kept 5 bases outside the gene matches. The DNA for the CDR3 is TGCAGCGTTGAAATGAATAGCGGGAAGTTCTTC. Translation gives CSVEMNSGKFF.

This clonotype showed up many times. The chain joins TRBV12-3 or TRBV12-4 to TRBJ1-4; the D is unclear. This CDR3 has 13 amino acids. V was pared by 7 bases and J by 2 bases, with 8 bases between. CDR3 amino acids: CASTRVTNEKLFF. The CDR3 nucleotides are TGTGCCAGCACGAGGGTTACTAATGAAAAACTGTTTTTT.

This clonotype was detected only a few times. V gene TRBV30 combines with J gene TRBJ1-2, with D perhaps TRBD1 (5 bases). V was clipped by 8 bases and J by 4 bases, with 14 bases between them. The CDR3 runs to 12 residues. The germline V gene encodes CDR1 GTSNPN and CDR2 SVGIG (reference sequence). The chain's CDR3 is CAGADTSYGYTF. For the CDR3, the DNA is TGTGCCGGGGCAGACACCAGCTATGGCTACACCTTC.

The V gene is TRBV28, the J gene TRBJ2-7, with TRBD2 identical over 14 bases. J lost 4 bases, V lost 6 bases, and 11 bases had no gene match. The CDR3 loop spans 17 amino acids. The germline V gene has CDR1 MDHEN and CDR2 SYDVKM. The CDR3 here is CASSEGLAGARGYEQYF. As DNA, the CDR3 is TGTGCCAGCAGCGAGGGACTAGCGGGGGCCCGCGGGTACGAGCAGTACTTC.

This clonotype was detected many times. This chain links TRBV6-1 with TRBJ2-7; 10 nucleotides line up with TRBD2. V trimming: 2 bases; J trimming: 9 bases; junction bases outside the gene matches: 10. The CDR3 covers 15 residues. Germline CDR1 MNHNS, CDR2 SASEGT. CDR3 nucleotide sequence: TGTGCCAGCAGTGAATCCCTAGCGGGAGTAAGCAGGCAGTACTTC. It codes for CASSESLAGVSRQYF.

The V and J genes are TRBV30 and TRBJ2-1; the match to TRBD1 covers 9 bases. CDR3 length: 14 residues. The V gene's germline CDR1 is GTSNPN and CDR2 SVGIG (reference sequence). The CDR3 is CAKRGTGTGNEQFF. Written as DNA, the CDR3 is TGTGCGAAACGCGGGACAGGGACGGGAAATGAGCAGTTCTTC.